The 30 T cell receptor beta chains presented below share a single source sample, sequenced in a study of blood T cells in healthy people across ages. PCR was performed a second time for roughly 7 to 11 cycles using a sample-barcoded 5' primer and a J-beta primer mix. TCRdb re-analysed the 5' RACE reads in MiXCR, keeping a single row per CDR3 protein. In the table there are 850,000 to 1,000,000 distinct CDR3 sequences, around 48% of which are singletons. The sequencing input was blood. These receptors originate from a man between 25 and 39 years old in good health.

This clonotype was found a few times. Relative to the germline gene, one junction end is altered; a read error may explain this. The rearrangement joins TRBV15 to TRBJ2-7; D is unresolved. The CDR3 runs to 16 residues. Germline CDR1 reads LNHNV; CDR2 reads YYDKDF (reference sequence). CDR3 sequence: CATASGIDTRSDEQYF. CDR3 DNA sequence: TGTGCCACCGCCTCAGGTATTGACACCCGCTCCGACGAGCAGTACTTC.

This clonotype was detected only once. At one boundary the junction diverges from the germline segment, which might be a read error. This chain links TRBV7-2 with TRBJ2-2; D is ambiguous. Germline V gene data show CDR1 as SGHTA and CDR2 as FQGNSA. This CDR3 region has 15 residues. DNA of the CDR3: TGTGCCAACAGCCCAGACTTCGGACCCACCGGGGAGCTGTTTTTT. It is translated as CANSPDFGPTGELFF.

The V and J genes are TRBV4-2 and TRBJ1-1; possible D gene TRBD1, 5 bases. Germline loops: CDR1 LGHNA, CDR2 YNFKEQ. The CDR3 runs to 14 residues. Trimming left V 0 bases short and J 4 bases short, with 9 bases between. In DNA form, the CDR3 reads TGTGCCAGCAGCCAAGATGGGGGGGGCACTGAAGCTTTCTTT. This codes for CASSQDGGGTEAFF.

About this clonotype: A read error may produce the germline difference seen at one junction end. The chain joins TRBV28 to TRBJ2-7; 8 nucleotides match TRBD1. This CDR3 has 14 residues. Per the germline V gene, CDR1 is MDHEN and CDR2 is SYDVKM. CDR3 sequence: CASSLHDRGYEQYF. CDR3 DNA: TGTGCCAGTAGTTTACACGACAGGGGCTACGAGCAGTACTTC.

The J gene is TRBJ2-1, the V gene TRBV12-3 or TRBV12-4; the match to TRBD2 covers 11 bases. The end of the DNA fits TRBJ2-7 better, so the J call may be wrong. The CDR3 loop spans 14 amino acids. The chain's CDR3 is CASSRTSGFAEQYF. The CDR3 region has the DNA TGTGCCAGCAGCCGGACTAGCGGGTTTGCCGAGCAGTACTTC.

About this clonotype: The junction does not match germline at one end; this may be a read error. The chain recombines TRBV4-1 with TRBJ2-7, with TRBD2 matching 12 bases. There are 17 residues in the CDR3. Germline CDR1 MGHRA, CDR2 YSYEKL. In nucleotides, the CDR3 is TGTGCCAGCAGCCAAGATACGACTAGCGGGAGTCTCTACGAGCAGTACTTC. Translating it yields CASSQDTTSGSLYEQYF.

The chain combines TRBV9 with TRBJ1-1; D is possibly TRBD1 (6 bases). This CDR3 is 14 amino acids long. CDR1 is SGDLS, CDR2 YYNGEE, per germline. Deletions cut 4 bases from V and 5 bases from J, with 15 bases between. The DNA for the CDR3 is TGTGCCAGCAGCTCGAGCGGGGGCGAGACTGAAGCTTTCTTT. It translates to CASSSSGGETEAFF.

This clonotype was counted many times. The chain links TRBV28 to TRBJ2-7; TRBD1 aligns across 10 bases. This CDR3 region has 14 residues. Germline values: CDR1 MDHEN, CDR2 SYDVKM. The V and J ends lost 8 bases and 4 bases, in that order; junction bases with no gene match: 8. For the CDR3, the DNA is TGTGCCAGCCGAAGGGACAGGGGACTGTACGAGCAGTACTTC. Translating it yields CASRRDRGLYEQYF.

The sample holds one count of this clonotype. The chain has TRBV6-5 and TRBJ2-7, with D perhaps TRBD1 (5 bases). Germline CDR1 and CDR2: MNHEY and SVGAGI. The CDR3 extends over 14 amino acids. V lost 2 bases and J lost 3, with 11 bases in between. CDR3 coding DNA: TGTGCCAGCAGTTACAGGGGTGTTCGCTACGAGCAGTACTTC. It yields the protein CASSYRGVRYEQYF.

This clonotype was counted only a few times. The chain employs TRBV20-1 and TRBJ1-2; D gene uncertain. Germline CDR1 reads DFQATT; CDR2 reads SNEGSKA (reference sequence). Deletions cut 3 bases from V and 6 bases from J, with 17 bases between. CDR3 size: 14 residues. The CDR3 loop reads CSAREPDPHDGYTF. The CDR3 coding sequence is TGCAGTGCTAGGGAACCGGACCCTCACGATGGCTACACCTTC.

This clonotype occurred many times. The chain is built from TRBV6-4 and TRBJ2-5; 8 bases fit TRBD2. Germline V gene sequence: CDR1 MRHNA, CDR2 SNTAGT. The junction had 5 bases not matched to a gene; V was cut back by 3 bases and J by 2 bases. The CDR3 is 15 amino acids. CDR3 sequence (DNA): TGTGCCAGCAGTGAACCAGCGGGGGATCAAGAGACCCAGTACTTC. Translation: CASSEPAGDQETQYF.

The V and J genes are TRBV4-1 and TRBJ2-5, with 10 bases aligning to TRBD2. The end of the DNA aligns better with TRBJ2-7, so the J call may be wrong. The CDR3 consists of 17 residues. Germline assignment: CDR1 MGHRA and CDR2 YSYEKL. This CDR3 is CASSPRVASGGSYEQYF. The CDR3 bases are TGCGCCAGCAGCCCGAGAGTCGCTAGCGGGGGTTCCTACGAGCAGTACTTC.

This clonotype was observed a handful of times. The CDR3 DNA reads TGTGCCAGCAGCCCGGGGATGAACACCGGGGAGCTGTTTTTT. Amino acid sequence: CASSPGMNTGELFF. The V call is TRBV7-2, the J call TRBJ2-2, with TRBD2 as a possible D gene (5 bases). The CDR3 covers 14 residues. The V end was cut by 5 bases, the J end by 1 base, with 8 bases between. Germline CDR1 and CDR2: SGHTA and FQGNSA.

This clonotype has more than one count but fewer than ten. The chain recombines TRBV21-1 with TRBJ2-4; whether TRBD2, the table's D call, matches the DNA was not checked. The end of the DNA is better explained by TRBJ2-7, so the J call may be wrong. TRBV21-1 is classified as a pseudogene. The CDR3 length is 16 residues. The CDR3 bases are TGTGCCAGCATAAAGGGAGGCGGGGGGGCGACAAGCGAGCAGTACTTC. Translated: CASIKGGGGATSEQYF.

This clonotype was counted a few times. This chain uses TRBV13 with TRBJ2-4, with 13 bases identical to TRBD2. The J call may be mistaken, given a closer DNA end match to TRBJ2-7. Germline V gene lookup returns CDR1 PRHDT and CDR2 FYEKMQ (reference sequence). The CDR3 spans 15 residues. The CDR3 DNA is TGTGCCAGCAGCACCCGGACTAGCGGGAGTTACGAGCAGTACTTC. This codes for CASSTRTSGSYEQYF.

The gene calls are TRBV7-9 and TRBJ2-4; D gene uncertain. The CDR3 is made up of 16 amino acids. Germline values: CDR1 SEHNR, CDR2 FQNEAQ (reference sequence). Trimming took 1 base from V and 2 from J, leaving 12 bases between them. The CDR3 reads CASSLGVGFTKNIQYF. The CDR3 nucleotides are TGTGCCAGCAGCTTAGGTGTTGGGTTTACCAAAAACATTCAGTACTTC.

The chain has TRBV4-1 and TRBJ2-4; possible D gene TRBD2, 5 bases. CDR3 size: 15 residues. V lost 0 bases and J lost 2, with 8 bases in between. The germline V gene encodes CDR1 MGHRA and CDR2 YSYEKL. The CDR3 region has the DNA TGCGCCAGCAGCCAAGACGGGATTCCCAAAAACATTCAGTACTTC. This gives the protein CASSQDGIPKNIQYF.

As DNA, the CDR3 is TGCGCCAGCAGCCCGACAGGTGCTAGCACAGATACGCAGTATTTT. This encodes CASSPTGASTDTQYF. This rearrangement joins TRBV4-1 to TRBJ2-3, with a tentative D call TRBD1 (6 bases). The CDR3 contains 15 residues. The ends were cut back, 4 bases at V and 0 bases at J, with 11 bases in the middle. Germline loops: CDR1 MGHRA, CDR2 YSYEKL.

This chain connects TRBV5-1 to TRBJ1-1, with a possible D match to TRBD1 (6 bases). V shed 0 bases and J shed 5 bases, with 14 bases lying between them. This CDR3 comprises 15 residues. Germline V gene sequence: CDR1 SGHRS, CDR2 YFSETQ. CDR3 amino acids: CASSLAEGDWTEAFF. CDR3 DNA sequence: TGCGCCAGCAGCTTGGCCGAGGGGGATTGGACTGAAGCTTTCTTT.

J is TRBJ1-5 and V is TRBV7-6; weak D call: TRBD1 (5 bases). The germline V gene has CDR1 SGHVS and CDR2 FNYEAQ. Trimming pared 1 base from V and 7 bases from J, leaving 14 bases between. CDR3 size: 15 residues. The CDR3 coding sequence is TGTGCCAGCAGCTTAGATTCAGGGCGGGGGCAGCCCCAGCATTTT. Protein product: CASSLDSGRGQPQHF.

This chain uses TRBV12-3 or TRBV12-4 with TRBJ1-5; 7 nucleotides match TRBD1. Trimming took 6 bases from V and 14 from J; bases not matched to a gene: 19. The length of the CDR3 is 15 residues. This CDR3 is CASRGAGTARRGEHF. The CDR3 nucleotides are TGTGCCAGCAGGGGTGCCGGGACAGCCAGGCGTGGGGAGCATTTT.

This clonotype was counted between two and nine times. The chain carries TRBV20-1 and TRBJ2-7; no clear D. Trimming shortened V by 6 bases and J by 2 bases, and 5 bases separated the two germline ends. The CDR3 is 10 amino acids. From germline, CDR1 is DFQATT and CDR2 SNEGSKA (reference sequence). The CDR3 nucleotides read TGCAGTGCAGGTGCCTACGAGCAGTACTTC. Translation: CSAGAYEQYF.

V is TRBV12-3 or TRBV12-4 and J is TRBJ1-6; 8 bases align to TRBD1. This CDR3 comprises 16 residues. The trim removed 4 bases at V and 5 bases at J, leaving 7 bases unmatched. The DNA for the CDR3 is TGTGCCAGCAGTTGGGCCCGGGGACAGGATAATTCACCCCTCCACTTT. Translation: CASSWARGQDNSPLHF.

The V gene is TRBV6-1, the J gene TRBJ2-4, with a tentative D call TRBD2 (6 bases). This CDR3 contains 16 residues. V was shortened by 3 bases and J by 1 base, with 13 bases between the two germline ends. CDR1 and CDR2 from the germline V gene are MNHNS and SASEGT. The CDR3 bases are TGTGCCAGCAGTGATCTCGGAGGGTCGGCCAAAAACATTCAGTACTTC. Translating gives CASSDLGGSAKNIQYF.

This clonotype was seen a handful of times. This chain uses TRBV4-3 with TRBJ2-3, with D possibly called TRBD1 or TRBD2 (5 bases each). The CDR3 is 19 amino acids. Germline V gene data show CDR1 as LGHNA and CDR2 as YSLEER. Trimming removed 2 bases from V and 0 bases from J, with 21 bases in between. DNA of the CDR3: TGCGCCAGCAGCCAAATGAGGGTCAGGGTGCCTTCTAGCACAGATACGCAGTATTTT. Encoded protein: CASSQMRVRVPSSTDTQYF.

This clonotype was seen many times. The rearrangement uses TRBV29-1 and TRBJ2-1; D may correspond to TRBD1 or TRBD2 (5 bases each). CDR3 length equals 14 residues. Germline assignment: CDR1 SQVTM and CDR2 ANQGSEA. Trimming cost V 2 bases and J 10 bases, with 18 bases left between them. The CDR3 DNA reads TGCAGCGTTGAAAAGGTGCAGGGACGTCAGGAGCAGTTCTTC. It translates to CSVEKVQGRQEQFF.

The V gene is TRBV3-1, the J gene TRBJ2-3, with D tentatively TRBD1 (5 bases). V lost 3 bases and J lost 2, with 15 bases in between. The CDR3 has 16 residues. Per the germline V gene, CDR1 is LGHDT and CDR2 is YNNKEL (reference sequence). CDR3 in DNA: TGTGCCAGCAGCCACCGACAGAAAGAAATCACAGATACGCAGTATTTT. Its protein product is CASSHRQKEITDTQYF.

The sample holds a few counts of this clonotype. This chain joins TRBV11-1 and TRBJ2-2; D is undetermined. From germline, CDR1 is SGHAT and CDR2 FQDESV (reference sequence). The CDR3 length is 13 residues. Trimming left V 5 bases short and J 4 bases short, with 8 bases between. CDR3 bases: TGTGCCAGCAGCCATGGCGGCACCGGGGAGCTGTTTTTT. This sequence encodes CASSHGGTGELFF.

The chain recombines TRBV12-3 or TRBV12-4 with TRBJ2-1; 15 bases are a match to TRBD2. CDR3 length equals 21 residues. V shed 6 bases and J 0 bases; nucleotides not matched to a gene: 15. As DNA, the CDR3 is TGTGCCAGCAGATCAGACTTAGGGACTAGCGGGGGGCCAGGCTCCTACAATGAGCAGTTCTTC. Amino acids: CASRSDLGTSGGPGSYNEQFF.

The J gene is TRBJ1-1, the V gene TRBV4-2, with D maybe TRBD1 (6 bases). The CDR3 sequence is 16 residues long. The V end lost 1 base, the J end lost 5 bases, and 17 bases lay between the germline ends. Germline CDR1 and CDR2: LGHNA and YNFKEQ. The CDR3 loop is CASSQVTGQIGTEAFF. CDR3 sequence (DNA): TGTGCCAGCAGCCAAGTAACAGGGCAAATAGGGACTGAAGCTTTCTTT.